Following are 30 T cell receptor beta chains from one sample sequenced in a study of T-cell reconstitution after alpha-beta-depleted transplantation in children. Molecular barcoding with unique molecular identifiers was used for the TCRbeta library. In TCRdb, the PCR reads were re-called with MiXCR into one record per CDR3 protein. The sample contains tens of thousands of distinct CDR3 sequences, 15% of which appear only once. The source material was PBMCs, mostly from graft donor cells, sampled 180 days after TCRalphabeta/CD19-depleted stem cell transplant. The receptors were gathered from a male patient between 2 and 15 years old who had a stem cell transplant for acute lymphoblastic leukemia, so the T cells may come from the graft donor.

V gene TRBV14 combines with J gene TRBJ2-1; TRBD1 is a possible D gene (6 bases). Germline values: CDR1 SGHDN, CDR2 FVKESK. This CDR3 contains 15 residues. V dropped 8 bases and J dropped 5 bases, with 19 bases sitting between them. CDR3 sequence: CASGGPTGFDNEQFF. DNA of the CDR3: TGTGCCAGCGGCGGCCCGACAGGCTTTGACAATGAGCAGTTCTTC.

V and J are TRBV4-3 and TRBJ1-2, with a tentative D call TRBD1 (6 bases). V was shortened by 0 bases and J by 4 bases, with 15 bases between the two germline ends. Germline V gives CDR1 LGHNA, CDR2 YSLEER. The CDR3 totals 16 residues. CDR3 region: CASSQDGRTAFYGYTF. For the CDR3, the DNA is TGCGCCAGCAGCCAAGATGGGAGGACAGCCTTCTATGGCTACACCTTC.

CDR3 DNA: TGTGCCAGCTCACGGACAGGGAACACTGAAGCTTTCTTT. Translation: CASSRTGNTEAFF. V and J are TRBV18 and TRBJ1-1, with 7 bases that match TRBD1. The CDR3 covers 13 residues. The trim removed 4 bases at V and 1 base at J, leaving 0 bases unmatched. Germline V gene data show CDR1 as KGHSH and CDR2 as LQKENI.

V is TRBV14 and J is TRBJ1-2; 9 positions match TRBD1. V dropped 6 bases and J dropped 9; count of bases not matched to a gene: 11. The length of the CDR3 is 14 residues. Germline V lookup: CDR1 SGHDN, CDR2 FVKESK. The CDR3 DNA is TGTGCCAGCAGTCGACAGGGGGGAAGGTATAGCTACACCTTC. This sequence encodes CASSRQGGRYSYTF. Supplemented by reference TRBV14 and TRBJ1-2, the full variable domain reads EAGVTQFPSHSVIEKGQTVTLRCDPISGHDNLYWYRRVMGKEIKFLLHFVKESKQDESGMPNNRFLAERTGGTYSTLKVQPAELEDSGVYFCASSRQGGRYSYTFGSGTRLTVV.

This clonotype occurred many times. The chain employs TRBV5-5 and TRBJ1-3; D gene uncertain. CDR1 and CDR2 from the germline V gene are SGHKS and YYEKEE (reference sequence). Between the trimmed V and J ends, which lost 0 bases and 2 bases, there was a span of 18 bases. This CDR3 contains 18 residues. The CDR3 is CASSLVVWFGRAGNTIYF. DNA of the CDR3: TGTGCCAGCAGCTTGGTCGTTTGGTTTGGTCGAGCTGGAAACACCATATATTTT.

This clonotype has only a few counts. The chain links TRBV15 to TRBJ1-3; D is ambiguous. With 0 bases removed from V and 2 bases from J, the gap between germline ends came to 14 bases. This CDR3 region has 17 residues. Germline CDR1 LNHNV, CDR2 YYDKDF (reference sequence). The CDR3 reads CATSRDRLVGTGNTIYF. CDR3 bases: TGTGCCACCAGCAGAGACCGGCTCGTGGGGACTGGAAACACCATATATTTT.

This chain joins TRBV18 and TRBJ1-1; 7 bases fit TRBD1. Germline CDR1 is KGHSH and CDR2 is LQKENI. V lost 3 bases, J lost 3 bases, and 10 bases stayed unmatched. The CDR3 is 16 residues long. The CDR3 DNA sequence: TGTGCCAGCTCACCTCGCACAGGGGATATGTACACTGAAGCTTTCTTT. This sequence encodes CASSPRTGDMYTEAFF.

The table lists this clonotype with a few counts. This chain connects TRBV7-6 to TRBJ2-4; a weak D match, TRBD2 (6 bases). V dropped 5 bases and J dropped 2 bases, with 10 bases sitting between them. The CDR3 has 14 residues. Per germline, CDR1 SGHVS and CDR2 FNYEAQ. CDR3 sequence: CASSPRDSKNIQYF. The CDR3 nucleotides are TGTGCCAGCAGCCCCCGGGACTCCAAAAACATTCAGTACTTC.

The chain's CDR3 is CASSLAFGTVNQPQHF. DNA for the CDR3: TGTGCCAGCAGTTTAGCGTTCGGGACAGTCAATCAGCCCCAGCATTTT. This chain joins TRBV12-3 or TRBV12-4 and TRBJ1-5, with 7 bases identical to TRBD1. V trimming: 0 bases; J trimming: 3 bases; junction bases outside the gene matches: 5. This CDR3 is 16 amino acids long.

This chain joins TRBV3-1 and TRBJ2-1, with 12 positions matching TRBD1. Germline V gene data show CDR1 as LGHDT and CDR2 as YNNKEL (reference sequence). The CDR3 consists of 18 residues. J gave up 0 bases and V 5 bases, and 8 bases lay outside the gene matches. Written as DNA, the CDR3 is TGTGCCAGCAGCATAGGGACAGGGGGCGAAAGCTCCTACAATGAGCAGTTCTTC. It yields the protein CASSIGTGGESSYNEQFF.

The V gene is TRBV5-1, the J gene TRBJ1-6; possibly TRBD1 for D (5 bases). V dropped 1 base and J dropped 3 bases, with 17 bases sitting between them. The CDR3 has 18 amino acids. Per germline, CDR1 SGHRS and CDR2 YFSETQ. CDR3: CASSLSAPGRNYNSPLHF. The CDR3 DNA sequence: TGCGCCAGCAGCTTGTCGGCGCCGGGACGGAACTATAATTCACCCCTCCACTTT.

The V and J genes are TRBV29-1 and TRBJ1-1; TRBD1 might be the D (5 bases). The CDR3 contains 13 residues. V dropped 6 bases and J dropped 1 base, with 12 bases sitting between them. The germline V gene encodes CDR1 SQVTM and CDR2 ANQGSEA. The CDR3 coding sequence is TGCAGCGTCCTAAACAGGTGGAACACTGAAGCTTTCTTT. Its protein product is CSVLNRWNTEAFF.

The chain joins TRBV20-1 to TRBJ1-1; D is perhaps TRBD1 (6 bases). With 5 bases removed from V and 4 bases from J, the gap between germline ends came to 11 bases. Germline CDR1 and CDR2: DFQATT and SNEGSKA (reference sequence). This CDR3 is 12 amino acids long. The CDR3 is CSAYREVTEAFF. Written as DNA, the CDR3 is TGCAGTGCTTACAGGGAAGTCACTGAAGCTTTCTTT.

The V gene is TRBV10-3, the J gene TRBJ2-3, with D unclear. Germline V gene sequence: CDR1 ENHRY, CDR2 SYGVKD. Deletions cut 1 base from V and 6 bases from J, with 11 bases between. This CDR3 is built from 14 residues. CDR3: CAISEWPRKDTQYF. CDR3 DNA: TGTGCCATCAGTGAGTGGCCTAGGAAGGATACGCAGTATTTT.

The chain joins TRBV20-1 to TRBJ2-7; D gene ambiguous. This CDR3 has 16 residues. V was trimmed by 5 bases and J by 5 bases, leaving 25 bases between them. The germline gives CDR1 DFQATT, CDR2 SNEGSKA (reference sequence). The CDR3 is CSASPGPIYWVNEQYF. The CDR3 DNA reads as TGCAGTGCTTCGCCCGGGCCGATTTATTGGGTGAACGAGCAGTACTTC.

The CDR3 region has the DNA TGTGCCAGCAGCTTCCCGACTAGCGGGTACCGGGGATTGCTGTTTTTT. As protein: CASSFPTSGYRGLLFF. The chain combines TRBV7-6 with TRBJ2-2; 10 bases line up with TRBD2. Germline V gives CDR1 SGHVS, CDR2 FNYEAQ. The CDR3 spans 16 residues. Losses at the gene ends were 3 bases for V and 13 bases for J; bases not matched to a gene: 14.

This clonotype was recorded a few times. This chain uses TRBV12-3 or TRBV12-4 with TRBJ1-2; weak D call: TRBD1 (5 bases). V was trimmed by 6 bases and J by 8 bases, leaving 10 bases between them. CDR3 size: 11 residues. CDR3 nucleotide sequence: TGTGCCAGCAGCGAGACAGTCGGCTACACCTTC. Its protein product is CASSETVGYTF.

This clonotype showed up just a few times. V is TRBV5-6 and J is TRBJ2-5; 14 bases fit TRBD2. Germline assignment: CDR1 SGHDT and CDR2 YYEEEE. This CDR3 has 17 amino acids. V dropped 3 bases and J dropped 2; count of bases not matched to a gene: 6. The CDR3 coding sequence is TGTGCCAGCAGCTCTCCCGGGACTAGCGGGGGACAAGAGACCCAGTACTTC. This codes for CASSSPGTSGGQETQYF.

V gene TRBV6-2 or TRBV6-3 combines with J gene TRBJ2-5; perhaps TRBD2 as D (7 bases). The CDR3 runs to 14 residues. Trimming pared 2 bases from V and 9 bases from J, leaving 16 bases between. Germline lookup yields CDR1 MNHEY and CDR2 SVGEGT. CDR3 protein: CASSYEGGGRPQYF. CDR3 DNA sequence: TGTGCCAGCAGTTACGAAGGCGGGGGCCGGCCCCAGTACTTC.

The V call is TRBV2, the J call TRBJ1-1; TRBD1 matches 7 bases. V was pared by 8 bases and J by 10 bases, with 16 bases of the junction left unmatched. Germline assignment: CDR1 SNHLY and CDR2 FYNNEI. This CDR3 is 14 amino acids long. CDR3 coding DNA: TGTGCCAGCCTGTATCCCGACAGGGCACCTGGAGCTTTCTTT. Its translation is CASLYPDRAPGAFF. The full variable domain, rest sourced from reference TRBV2 and TRBJ1-1, is EPEVTQTPSHQVTQMGQEVILRCVPISNHLYFYWYRQILGQKVEFLVSFYNNEISEKSEIFDDQFSVERPDGSNFTLKIRSTKLEDSAMYFCASLYPDRAPGAFFGQGTRLTVV.

The chain employs TRBV20-1 and TRBJ1-1; perhaps TRBD1 as D (5 bases). V lost 5 bases to trimming and J lost 3 bases, with 19 bases between them. Germline-derived CDR1 and CDR2 are DFQATT and SNEGSKA (reference sequence). CDR3 length: 15 residues. DNA for the CDR3: TGCAGTGCTTCTTCCTGGGGCCGGGGGGACACTGAAGCTTTCTTT. Translating gives CSASSWGRGDTEAFF.

The chain employs TRBV20-1 and TRBJ2-7; 14 bases fit TRBD2. V lost 1 base to trimming and J lost 1 base; unmatched junction nucleotides: 9. CDR1 is DFQATT, CDR2 SNEGSKA, per germline (reference sequence). The CDR3 is 18 residues long. The CDR3: CSARGGGLAGGSSYEQYF. The CDR3 DNA follows: TGCAGTGCTAGAGGGGGTGGACTAGCGGGGGGCTCTTCCTACGAGCAGTACTTC.

The V and J genes are TRBV5-6 and TRBJ2-2; TRBD1 aligns across 9 bases. Germline trimming cut 3 bases from V and 3 bases from J; bases unmatched to any gene: 6. CDR1 and CDR2 from the germline V gene are SGHDT and YYEEEE. CDR3 length equals 16 residues. The chain's CDR3 is CASSSEGQGHTGELFF. The CDR3 bases are TGTGCCAGCAGCTCGGAGGGACAGGGTCACACCGGGGAGCTGTTTTTT.

The V and J genes are TRBV6-1 and TRBJ1-1; D uncertain. V was cut by 9 bases and J by 6 bases, with 20 bases left in between. The CDR3 runs 14 residues. Germline CDR1 MNHNS, CDR2 SASEGT. CDR3 nucleotide sequence: TGTGCCAGTCTCCGCCTTGTGACAAATCCTGAAGCTTTCTTT. Protein: CASLRLVTNPEAFF.

This clonotype showed up just a few times. The chain couples TRBV6-5 to TRBJ1-2, with D maybe TRBD1 (5 bases). In germline, CDR1 is MNHEY, CDR2 SVGAGI. The CDR3 has 13 amino acids. Trimming removed 6 bases at V and 7 bases at J, with 15 bases between. The CDR3 is CASSYGTSSGYTF. The CDR3 coding sequence is TGTGCCAGCAGCTACGGGACCTCATCTGGCTACACCTTC.

This clonotype showed up many times. The gene calls are TRBV29-1 and TRBJ2-5; 12 positions match TRBD1. V dropped 3 bases and J dropped 5; count of bases not matched to a gene: 1. Germline V gene lookup returns CDR1 SQVTM and CDR2 ANQGSEA. This CDR3 has 13 residues. The chain's CDR3 is CSVEGQGAETQYF. CDR3 sequence (DNA): TGCAGCGTTGAGGGACAGGGGGCTGAGACCCAGTACTTC.

The chain employs TRBV5-1 and TRBJ1-6, with TRBD1 matching 8 bases. This CDR3 contains 17 residues. Trimming at V came to 0 bases and at J to 7 bases, leaving 9 bases not matched to a gene. Germline V gives CDR1 SGHRS, CDR2 YFSETQ. As DNA, the CDR3 is TGCGCCAGCAGCTTGGCCACGTGGACAGGGAGGAATTCACCCCTCCACTTT. Protein product: CASSLATWTGRNSPLHF.

The V call is TRBV7-2, the J call TRBJ2-1; 7 bases agree with TRBD1. The CDR3 has 15 amino acids. The J segment lost 8 bases and the V segment lost 3 bases, leaving 10 bases of the junction unmatched. Germline V gene data show CDR1 as SGHTA and CDR2 as FQGNSA. The CDR3 is CASSFLSTGLHEQFF. The CDR3, as DNA: TGTGCCAGCAGCTTCCTATCGACAGGGCTGCATGAGCAGTTCTTC.

This clonotype was detected a few times. This sequence joins TRBV20-1 and TRBJ1-1, with D unclear. V was pared by 4 bases and J by 1 base, with 4 bases between. The CDR3 runs to 11 residues. The germline CDR1 and CDR2 sequences are DFQATT and SNEGSKA (reference sequence). The CDR3 DNA follows: TGCAGTGCTAAGGAGAACACTGAAGCTTTCTTT. As protein: CSAKENTEAFF.

V and J are TRBV20-1 and TRBJ2-3; 11 positions agree with TRBD2. After removal of 6 bases from V and 0 bases from J, the junction contained 14 bases not matched to a gene. The CDR3 is 18 residues long. From germline, CDR1 is DFQATT and CDR2 SNEGSKA (reference sequence). For the CDR3, the DNA is TGCAGTGCCGGGGGGCTAGCGGGGGGCCCAACTAGCACAGATACGCAGTATTTT. It codes for CSAGGLAGGPTSTDTQYF.